This T cell receptor (beta chain) came from a study of OX40 agonist ivuxolimab in advanced cancers. Study-wide background: The dose-escalation group included hepatocellular carcinoma, melanoma, renal cell carcinoma and head and neck cancer.

Germline lookup yields CDR1 SGHRS and CDR2 YFSETQ. Trimming took 0 bases from V and 0 from J, leaving 13 bases between them. The CDR3 length is 18 residues. To note about this clone: Antigen: not known.

Some clones are missing from TCRdb's copy, which holds only in-frame ones; the method was immunoSEQ multiplex PCR. This sample has around 50,000 clones, with just under 85% found just once. General study results and limits: Patients who responded partially at 0.1-3.0 mg/kg showed clonal expansion ranking among the lowest. At 0.1 to 3.0 mg/kg and by week 6, CD4+ and CD8+ T cells in the blood had expanded clonally.

This chain links TRBV5-1 with TRBJ2-6; D may match TRBD1 or TRBD2 (6 bases each). The source is an adult with an advanced solid tumor such as melanoma, head and neck, liver or kidney cancer. Sample: CD4+ or CD8+ T cells sorted from blood, taken in a trial of the OX40 agonist ivuxolimab. In DNA form, the CDR3 reads TGCGCCAGCAGCTTGGTGGGGGGCAGGGCCTCTGGGGCCAACGTCCTGACTTTC. Translating it yields CASSLVGGRASGANVLTF.